The 7 T cell receptor beta chains below all came from one sample that was sequenced in a study of tumor-infiltrating lymphocytes in oesophageal squamous cell carcinoma. One entry per CDR3 protein results from TCRdb running MiXCR on the PCR reads. This table holds some 25,000 distinct CDR3 sequences, 38% found once. The sequencing input was esophageal tumor tissue. These receptors all come from a male donor with esophageal squamous cell carcinoma.

The sample holds many counts of this clonotype. The V gene is TRBV4-1, the J gene TRBJ2-5, with TRBD1 matching 9 bases. V lost 6 bases, J lost 5 bases, and 10 bases stayed unmatched. Germline CDR1 MGHRA, CDR2 YSYEKL. The CDR3 sequence is 15 residues long. This chain's CDR3 is CASRQIQGAGETQYF. CDR3 DNA: TGCGCCAGCAGACAAATACAGGGGGCGGGGGAGACCCAGTACTTC.

This clonotype was observed a few times. The chain joins TRBV29-1 to TRBJ2-3; no clear D. The CDR3 sequence is 12 residues long. The V gene lost 0 bases and the J gene lost 6 bases, with 7 bases spanning the gap. Germline V lookup: CDR1 SQVTM, CDR2 ANQGSEA. DNA for the CDR3: TGCAGCGTTGAAGAGGGTGGGGATACGCAGTATTTT. Amino acid sequence: CSVEEGGDTQYF.

This clonotype has a handful of counts. The conserved phenylalanine or tryptophan is not found at the CDR3 terminus, so this likely reflects a read error. It is unclear where the CDR3 begins or ends on the DNA, so no DNA is shown, and the CDR3 is as TCRdb lists it. The V call is TRBV12-3 or TRBV12-4, the J call TRBJ2-7; the table names TRBD1, a call not compared with the DNA. The CDR3 adds up to 17 amino acids, both ends counted. The CDR3 loop reads CASSLPGQGVYGYTFGS.

This clonotype came up many times. The V call is TRBV5-5, the J call TRBJ2-5; possibly TRBD1 for D (6 bases). Between the trimmed V and J ends, which lost 4 bases and 1 base, there was a span of 14 bases. The CDR3 length is 15 residues. Germline-derived CDR1 and CDR2 are SGHKS and YYEKEE (reference sequence). CDR3 DNA sequence: TGTGCCAGCAGCCTACAGGGCCACCCCCAAGAGACCCAGTACTTC. Protein product: CASSLQGHPQETQYF.

This clonotype was observed a handful of times. The J gene is TRBJ2-3, the V gene TRBV19; D is possibly TRBD2 (5 bases). V lost 7 bases, J lost 5 bases, and 13 bases lay in between. The germline V gene encodes CDR1 LNHDA and CDR2 SQIVND (reference sequence). CDR3 size: 13 residues. The CDR3 DNA sequence: TGTGCCAGTACAGAGGGTTGGGGAGATACGCAGTATTTT. Its protein is CASTEGWGDTQYF.

The chain has TRBV2 and TRBJ2-1; D is undetermined. The J call may not be correct, given that the DNA end is closer to TRBJ2-7. Germline V gene lookup returns CDR1 SNHLY and CDR2 FYNNEI. CDR3 size: 14 residues. The CDR3 region has the DNA TGTGCCAGCACCCTTCTAGAATTCTTCAATGAGCAGTACTTC. Translating gives CASTLLEFFNEQYF.

This clonotype was counted many times. A read error may be the cause here, since a much bigger clone is one base away. CDR3 loop: CATQHMPGGTYNEQYF. The CDR3 DNA reads TGTGCCACCCAACACATGCCGGGCGGAACATACAATGAGCAGTACTTC. The chain has TRBV10-3 and TRBJ2-7, with unresolved D. CDR1 and CDR2 (germline): ENHRY, SYGVKD. This CDR3 has 16 residues. V was cut by 10 bases and J by 7 bases, with 29 bases left in between.